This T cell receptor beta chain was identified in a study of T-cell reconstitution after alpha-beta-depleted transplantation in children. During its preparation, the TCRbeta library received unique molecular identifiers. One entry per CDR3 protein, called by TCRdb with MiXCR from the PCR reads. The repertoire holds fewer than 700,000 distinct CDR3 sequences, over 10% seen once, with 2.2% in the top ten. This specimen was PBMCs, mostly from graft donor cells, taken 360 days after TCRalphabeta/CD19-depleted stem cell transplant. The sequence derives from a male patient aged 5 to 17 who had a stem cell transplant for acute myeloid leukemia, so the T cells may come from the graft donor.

The CDR3 region is CASRDDYFATQYF. The CDR3 bases are TGTGCCAGCAGGGATGACTATTTCGCTACGCAGTATTTT. The chain joins TRBV2 to TRBJ2-3, with D possibly matching TRBD2 (5 bases). Germline V CDR1 and CDR2: SNHLY, FYNNEI. V was trimmed by 6 bases and J by 8 bases, leaving 15 bases between them. This CDR3 spans 13 amino acids.